This paragraph covers one TCR beta chain sequence. The data derive from a study of blood T cell dynamics during melanoma immunotherapy. V lost 1 base and J 6 bases, leaving 9 bases between the germline ends. The CDR3 consists of 13 residues. Germline lookup yields CDR1 MGHRA and CDR2 YSYEKL. This sample's time point: week 3, after first cycle of checkpoint inhibitor. The method was immunoSEQ multiplex PCR; TCRdb's version includes in-frame clones alone and lacks a portion of them. In the table there are 15,000 or so clones, approximately 94% of which are singletons. J is TRBJ1-1 and V is TRBV4-1; D gene ambiguous. This sequence originates from a human donor with melanoma. The material was effector memory CD8+ T cells from blood, obtained from a patient treated with checkpoint blockade. The CDR3 reads CASSQVRAAEAFF. For the CDR3, the DNA is TGCGCCAGCAGCCAAGTCCGGGCAGCTGAAGCTTTCTTT.